This passage covers 30 T cell receptor beta chains from one sample sequenced in a study of blood T cell repertoires in COVID-19. The data were produced by immunoSEQ multiplex PCR, yet TCRdb's version contains in-frame clones alone and is incomplete. The sample yields 250,000 or so clones, around 84% seen once. Sequenced material: peripheral blood. The receptor set was obtained from a woman between 35 and 50 years old who had recovered from COVID-19.

The chain employs TRBV28 and TRBJ2-1, with 9 bases that match TRBD2. Germline assignment: CDR1 MDHEN and CDR2 SYDVKM. V lost 6 bases, J lost 6 bases, and 9 bases stayed unmatched. This CDR3 is built from 15 residues. CDR3 DNA sequence: TGTGCCAGCAGCCTAGCGGGGAAGGCCTCCAATGAGCAGTTCTTC. Residues: CASSLAGKASNEQFF.

This clone was seen just once. The chain employs TRBV5-1 and TRBJ2-2, with D possibly matching TRBD2 (6 bases). The V end was cut by 4 bases, the J end by 4 bases, with 14 bases between. The CDR3 runs 15 residues. Germline loops: CDR1 SGHRS, CDR2 YFSETQ. CDR3: CASSPGTRPTGELFF. CDR3 nucleotides: TGCGCCAGCAGCCCCGGGACTCGTCCCACCGGGGAGCTGTTTTTT. The variable domain in full, completed from reference TRBV5-1 and TRBJ2-2, reads KAGVTQTPRYLIKTRGQQVTLSCSPISGHRSVSWYQQTPGQGLQFLFEYFSETQRNKGNFPGRFSGRQFSNSRSEMNVSTLELGDSALYLCASSPGTRPTGELFFGEGSRLTVL.

This clone showed up just once. The chain has TRBV28 and TRBJ2-1, with 9 nucleotides matching TRBD2. Trimming removed 5 bases from V and 10 bases from J; junction bases left unmatched: 15. The CDR3 runs to 16 residues. Per the germline V gene, CDR1 is MDHEN and CDR2 is SYDVKM. The CDR3 sequence is CASSIIGGGAEGEQFF. CDR3 nucleotide sequence: TGTGCCAGCAGTATCATTGGCGGGGGGGCGGAGGGCGAGCAGTTCTTC.

The rearrangement joins TRBV7-2 to TRBJ1-6; a weak D match, TRBD1 (6 bases). V dropped 8 bases and J dropped 15 bases, with 17 bases sitting between them. Germline V CDR1 and CDR2: SGHTA, FQGNSA. The CDR3 extends over 12 amino acids. CDR3 in amino acids: CASSKQGLDLHF. CDR3 in DNA: TGTGCCAGCTCAAAACAGGGCCTCGACCTCCACTTT.

The table lists this clone with a count of one. This chain uses TRBV6-5 with TRBJ1-2; D gene unclear. There are 13 residues in the CDR3. V dropped 5 bases and J dropped 2 bases, with 9 bases sitting between them. From germline, CDR1 is MNHEY and CDR2 SVGAGI. For the CDR3, the DNA is TGTGCCAGCAGTCCGACTGGAAACTATGGCTACACCTTC. Encoded protein: CASSPTGNYGYTF.

The V call is TRBV4-1, the J call TRBJ1-2, with D possibly being TRBD1 (6 bases). This CDR3 spans 16 amino acids. Trimming removed 3 bases from V and 5 bases from J, with 19 bases in between. Germline loops: CDR1 MGHRA, CDR2 YSYEKL. For the CDR3, the DNA is TGCGCCAGCAGCCAGGGGTCGGACAGTACCTTGTATGGCTACACCTTC. Translated, it gives CASSQGSDSTLYGYTF.

The CDR3 DNA reads as TGTGCCAGCAGTTACATCGGACAGGGAGGCACTGAAGCTTTCTTT. Translated: CASSYIGQGGTEAFF. The chain employs TRBV6-5 and TRBJ1-1, with TRBD1 matching 8 bases. The CDR3 totals 15 residues. Germline V gives CDR1 MNHEY, CDR2 SVGAGI. The V gene end was trimmed by 2 bases and the J gene end by 4 bases; junction bases not matched to a gene: 6.

This chain uses TRBV4-2 with TRBJ1-6; D may be TRBD1 (6 bases). This CDR3 has 15 residues. The V gene's germline CDR1 is LGHNA and CDR2 YNFKEQ. V was clipped by 0 bases and J by 8 bases, with 11 bases between them. The CDR3 protein is CASSQEGGQDSPLHF. The CDR3 DNA sequence: TGTGCCAGCAGCCAAGAGGGGGGGCAGGATTCACCCCTCCACTTT.

V and J are TRBV28 and TRBJ1-5; 9 positions match TRBD1. Trimming at V came to 2 bases and at J to 7 bases, leaving 6 bases not matched to a gene. This CDR3 spans 15 amino acids. From germline, CDR1 is MDHEN and CDR2 SYDVKM. This chain's CDR3 is CASSLLQGARQPQHF. As DNA, the CDR3 is TGTGCCAGCAGTTTACTACAGGGGGCTCGGCAGCCCCAGCATTTT.

This chain connects TRBV6-5 to TRBJ2-7; no clear D gene. The germline CDR1 and CDR2 sequences are MNHEY and SVGAGI. The length of the CDR3 is 13 residues. Between the trimmed V and J ends, which lost 5 bases and 7 bases, there was a span of 15 bases. The CDR3 bases are TGTGCCAGCAGTCTCCTTCCCTACCTGGAGCAGTACTTC. It encodes CASSLLPYLEQYF.

The chain is built from TRBV9 and TRBJ2-3; TRBD2 matches at 11 bases. CDR3 length: 16 residues. The germline V gene encodes CDR1 SGDLS and CDR2 YYNGEE. Trimming took 3 bases from V and 6 from J; bases not matched to a gene: 9. The CDR3: CASSALSGGARDTQYF. The DNA of the CDR3 is TGTGCCAGCAGCGCCCTTAGCGGGGGGGCCCGTGATACGCAGTATTTT.

This chain joins TRBV11-1 and TRBJ2-5; 11 bases are a match to TRBD2. J was trimmed by 4 bases and V by 3 bases; bases with no gene match: 4. The V gene's germline CDR1 is SGHAT and CDR2 FQDESV (reference sequence). CDR3 size: 15 residues. The CDR3 region is CASSFQGLAVETQYF. The DNA of the CDR3 is TGTGCCAGCAGCTTCCAGGGACTAGCGGTAGAGACCCAGTACTTC.

The chain uses TRBV2 and TRBJ1-6; unclear D gene. V was clipped by 0 bases and J by 7 bases, with 7 bases between them. This CDR3 comprises 14 residues. The germline V gene has CDR1 SNHLY and CDR2 FYNNEI. CDR3 sequence: CASSEAWQNSPLHF. Here the CDR3 DNA reads TGTGCCAGCAGTGAAGCATGGCAGAATTCACCCCTCCACTTT.

The chain combines TRBV3-1 (or the pseudogene TRBV3-2) with TRBJ2-7; 11 positions match TRBD1. Germline V gene data show CDR1 as LGHDT and CDR2 as YNNKEL (reference sequence). The CDR3 length is 14 residues. The V and J ends lost 6 bases and 5 bases, in that order; junction bases with no gene match: 6. The CDR3 reads CASSQTDRGHEQYF. The CDR3 DNA reads as TGTGCCAGCAGTCAAACGGACAGGGGGCACGAGCAGTACTTC.

The chain uses TRBV5-1 and TRBJ1-6; maybe TRBD1 (5 bases). V was pared by 0 bases and J by 7 bases, with 11 bases between. The CDR3 has 15 amino acids. The germline V gene has CDR1 SGHRS and CDR2 YFSETQ. The CDR3 region is CASSLAGPGNSPLHF. The CDR3, as DNA: TGCGCCAGCAGCTTGGCAGGACCAGGGAATTCACCCCTCCACTTT.

V gene TRBV2 combines with J gene TRBJ2-5; the D gene is possibly TRBD2 (5 bases). Germline CDR1 and CDR2: SNHLY and FYNNEI. Deletions cut 2 bases from V and 4 bases from J, with 11 bases between. CDR3 length: 14 amino acids. This chain's CDR3 is CASSEQGGSETQYF. The CDR3 bases are TGTGCCAGCAGTGAACAAGGCGGGTCAGAGACCCAGTACTTC.

The chain links TRBV18 to TRBJ1-1; no firm D call. Deletions cut 6 bases from V and 2 bases from J, with 10 bases between. Germline values: CDR1 KGHSH, CDR2 LQKENI. The CDR3 contains 13 residues. This chain's CDR3 is CASSTSRNTEAFF. For the CDR3, the DNA is TGTGCCAGCTCCACGAGCCGAAACACTGAAGCTTTCTTT.

The chain employs TRBV6-5 and TRBJ2-7, with D possibly being TRBD1 (5 bases). In germline, CDR1 is MNHEY, CDR2 SVGAGI. This CDR3 has 16 residues. V dropped 2 bases and J dropped 1 base, with 15 bases sitting between them. CDR3 residues: CASSYGPQGRSYEQYF. The CDR3 nucleotides read TGTGCCAGCAGTTACGGTCCTCAGGGTCGGTCCTACGAGCAGTACTTC.

This clone was observed a few times. The J gene is TRBJ2-4, the V gene TRBV11-2; D possibly corresponds to TRBD2 (6 bases). There are 14 residues in the CDR3. The germline gives CDR1 SGHAT, CDR2 FQNNGV. V lost 5 bases and J lost 4, with 12 bases in between. CDR3 sequence reads: CASSPPGRKNIQYF. For the CDR3, the DNA is TGTGCCAGCAGCCCCCCGGGGAGGAAAAACATTCAGTACTTC. The full variable domain, rest sourced from reference TRBV11-2 and TRBJ2-4, is EAGVAQSPRYKIIEKRQSVAFWCNPISGHATLYWYQQILGQGPKLLIQFQNNGVVDDSQLPKDRFSAERLKGVDSTLKIQPAKLEDSAVYLCASSPPGRKNIQYFGAGTRLSVL.

About this clone itself: In the same sample, other DNA sequences code for this CDR3. The chain couples TRBV5-1 to TRBJ2-3; no reliable D call. Trimming took off 1 base at V and 5 bases at J, with 5 bases between the two ends. Germline V CDR1 and CDR2: SGHRS, YFSETQ. The CDR3 runs to 12 residues. CDR3 sequence reads: CASSLTGDTQYF. DNA for the CDR3: TGCGCCAGCAGCTTGACGGGAGATACGCAGTATTTT.

This clone turned up a few times. The rearrangement joins TRBV5-4 to TRBJ2-1; D gene ambiguous. Trimming shortened V by 4 bases and J by 9 bases, and 11 bases separated the two germline ends. Germline V CDR1 and CDR2: SGHNT, YYREEE (reference sequence). This CDR3 region has 12 residues. The CDR3 loop reads CASSPRFGEQFF. CDR3 nucleotide sequence: TGTGCCAGCAGCCCGAGGTTTGGTGAGCAGTTCTTC.

The genes are TRBV7-2 and TRBJ2-3; D gene uncertain. Germline loops: CDR1 SGHTA, CDR2 FQGNSA. The CDR3 consists of 12 residues. Between the trimmed V and J ends, which lost 2 bases and 5 bases, there was a span of 5 bases. DNA for the CDR3: TGTGCCAGCAGCTTATACGGAGATACGCAGTATTTT. Translation gives CASSLYGDTQYF.

This clone was recorded a few times. CDR3 sequence: CASSLVGSLAGLENTGELFF. The DNA for the CDR3 is TGTGCCAGCAGCTTAGTGGGTTCGCTAGCGGGCCTGGAAAACACCGGGGAGCTGTTTTTT. This chain uses TRBV13 with TRBJ2-2; TRBD2 agrees at 8 bases. The CDR3 is made up of 20 amino acids. Germline CDR1 PRHDT, CDR2 FYEKMQ (reference sequence). V shed 1 base and J 2 bases; nucleotides not matched to a gene: 15.

V and J are TRBV6-5 and TRBJ2-3; maybe TRBD2 (5 bases). Germline values: CDR1 MNHEY, CDR2 SVGAGI. The CDR3 length is 15 residues. Between the trimmed V and J ends, which lost 0 bases and 6 bases, there was a span of 13 bases. This CDR3 reads CASSYSGGPYDTQYF. CDR3 nucleotide sequence: TGTGCCAGCAGTTACTCCGGAGGCCCTTACGATACGCAGTATTTT.

The rearrangement joins TRBV27 to TRBJ1-6; D ambiguous. There are 12 residues in the CDR3. Germline lookup yields CDR1 MNHEY and CDR2 SMNVEV (reference sequence). V lost 6 bases and J 4 bases, leaving 4 bases between the germline ends. The CDR3 protein is CASSSYNSPLHF. The CDR3 nucleotides read TGTGCCAGCAGCAGTTATAATTCACCCCTCCACTTT.

The V call is TRBV28, the J call TRBJ2-7; D possibly corresponds to TRBD2 (5 bases). From germline, CDR1 is MDHEN and CDR2 SYDVKM. V dropped 5 bases and J dropped 7 bases, with 18 bases sitting between them. The CDR3 runs to 14 residues. The CDR3 bases are TGTGCCAGCAGTCCCCACGAATCTACGGGGGAGCAGTACTTC. Translating gives CASSPHESTGEQYF.

V gene TRBV6-5 combines with J gene TRBJ1-1; TRBD1 is a possible D gene (6 bases). The CDR3 runs to 16 residues. V was trimmed by 2 bases and J by 1 base, leaving 14 bases between them. Germline-derived CDR1 and CDR2 are MNHEY and SVGAGI. In DNA, the CDR3 is TGTGCCAGCAGTTACGGGGGGGGCAGATCGAACACTGAAGCTTTCTTT. Encoded protein: CASSYGGGRSNTEAFF.

Details on this clone: A junction boundary mismatches the germline segment, possibly from a read error. This chain uses TRBV7-9 with TRBJ2-7; 9 bases map to TRBD1. The CDR3 is made up of 13 amino acids. The germline V gene encodes CDR1 SEHNR and CDR2 FQNEAQ (reference sequence). The CDR3 region is CASRTGTGFSLNF. The CDR3, as DNA: TGTGCCAGCAGGACCGGGACAGGGTTTTCTTTGAACTTC.

This clone occurred a few times. This sequence joins TRBV7-2 and TRBJ1-6; D remains unclear. The CDR3 is 12 residues long. From germline, CDR1 is SGHTA and CDR2 FQGNSA. Trimming stripped 1 base from V and 8 bases from J, with 3 bases between. The CDR3 protein is CASSLGDSPLHF. CDR3 DNA: TGTGCCAGCAGCTTAGGAGATTCACCCCTCCACTTT.

This chain links TRBV29-1 with TRBJ2-5; D may be TRBD2 (6 bases). Trimming pared 4 bases from V and 4 bases from J, leaving 16 bases between. CDR3 length: 14 amino acids. CDR1 is SQVTM and CDR2 is ANQGSEA in the germline V gene. CDR3 DNA: TGCAGCGTTGGCCCTCGAGGGAGGTCAGAGACCCAGTACTTC. Translating gives CSVGPRGRSETQYF.